This TCR beta chain comes out of a study of blood T cell repertoires in COVID-19. Study at large: From the United States, Italy and Spain came samples of acute and convalescent COVID-19. T cells, B-cell-depleted T cells, or PBMCs provided the cDNA or gDNA that served as material.

Authors' data handling: By means of reference gene primer amplification, nucleated cell counts were estimated. The method was immunoSEQ multiplex PCR; TCRdb's version includes in-frame clones alone and lacks a portion of them. Clone size and the V and J calls come from that table; the DNA yielded D and trimming. Of 200,000 to 300,000 clones in the sample, roughly 90% are singletons; the top ten hold nearly 2%. The V gene's germline CDR1 is GTSNPN and CDR2 SVGIG (reference sequence). This CDR3 has 14 residues. Losses at the gene ends were 1 base for V and 9 bases for J; bases not matched to a gene: 4.

This sequence was found in a man aged 25 to 40 with active or convalescent COVID-19. This chain joins TRBV30 and TRBJ1-6; TRBD1 agrees at 9 bases. Material for sequencing was peripheral blood. The CDR3 nucleotides read TGTGCCTGGAGTGCGGGACAGGGAAGTTCACCCCTCCACTTT. It is translated as CAWSAGQGSSPLHF.